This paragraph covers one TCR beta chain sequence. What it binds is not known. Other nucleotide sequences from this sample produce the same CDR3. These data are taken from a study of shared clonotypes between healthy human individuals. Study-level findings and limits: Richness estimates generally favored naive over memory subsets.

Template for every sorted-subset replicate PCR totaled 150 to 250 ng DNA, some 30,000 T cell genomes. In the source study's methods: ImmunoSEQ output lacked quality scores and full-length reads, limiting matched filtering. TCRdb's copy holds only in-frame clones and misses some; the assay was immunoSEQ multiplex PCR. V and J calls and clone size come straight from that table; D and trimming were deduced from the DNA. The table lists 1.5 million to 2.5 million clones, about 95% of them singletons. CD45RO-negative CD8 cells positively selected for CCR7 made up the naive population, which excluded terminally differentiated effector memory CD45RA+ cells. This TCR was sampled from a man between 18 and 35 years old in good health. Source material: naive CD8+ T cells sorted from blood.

CDR3 sequence: CSASPYEQYF. The CDR3 nucleotides read TGCAGTGCTAGCCCTTACGAGCAGTACTTC. The chain joins TRBV20-1 to TRBJ2-7; D is uncertain. In germline, CDR1 is DFQATT, CDR2 SNEGSKA (reference sequence). The CDR3 covers 10 residues. Between the trimmed V and J ends, which lost 3 bases and 4 bases, there was a span of 4 bases.